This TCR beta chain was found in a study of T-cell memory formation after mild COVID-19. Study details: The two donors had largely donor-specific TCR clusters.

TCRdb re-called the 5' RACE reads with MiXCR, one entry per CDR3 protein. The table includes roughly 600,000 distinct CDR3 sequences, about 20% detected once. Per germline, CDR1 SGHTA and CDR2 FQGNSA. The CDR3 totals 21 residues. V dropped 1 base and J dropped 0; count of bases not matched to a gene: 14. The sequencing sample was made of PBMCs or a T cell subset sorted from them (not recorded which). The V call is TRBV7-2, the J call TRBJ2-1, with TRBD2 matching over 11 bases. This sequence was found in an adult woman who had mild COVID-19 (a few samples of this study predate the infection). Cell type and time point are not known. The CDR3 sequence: CASSLGDLAGGLTPSYNEQFF. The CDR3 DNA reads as TGTGCCAGCAGCTTAGGGGATCTAGCGGGGGGCCTCACCCCCTCCTACAATGAGCAGTTCTTC. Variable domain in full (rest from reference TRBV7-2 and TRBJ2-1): GAGVSQSPSNKVTEKGKDVELRCDPISGHTALYWYRQSLGQGLEFLIYFQGNSAPDKSGLPSDRFSAERTGGSVSTLTIQRTQQEDSAVYLCASSLGDLAGGLTPSYNEQFFGPGTRLTVL.